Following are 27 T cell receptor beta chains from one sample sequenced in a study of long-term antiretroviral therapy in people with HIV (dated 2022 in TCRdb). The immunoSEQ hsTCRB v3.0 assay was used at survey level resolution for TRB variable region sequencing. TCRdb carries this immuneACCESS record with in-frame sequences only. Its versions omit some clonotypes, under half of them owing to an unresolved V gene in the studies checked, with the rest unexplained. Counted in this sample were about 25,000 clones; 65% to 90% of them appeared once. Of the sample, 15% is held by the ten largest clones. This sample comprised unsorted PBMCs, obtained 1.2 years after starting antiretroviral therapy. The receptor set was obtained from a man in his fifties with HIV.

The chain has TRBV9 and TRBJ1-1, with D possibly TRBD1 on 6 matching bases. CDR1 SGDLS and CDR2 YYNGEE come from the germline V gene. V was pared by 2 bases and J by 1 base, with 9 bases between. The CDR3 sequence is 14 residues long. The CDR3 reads CASSVTGTNTEAFF. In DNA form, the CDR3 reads TGTGCCAGCAGCGTGACAGGTACGAACACTGAAGCTTTCTTT.

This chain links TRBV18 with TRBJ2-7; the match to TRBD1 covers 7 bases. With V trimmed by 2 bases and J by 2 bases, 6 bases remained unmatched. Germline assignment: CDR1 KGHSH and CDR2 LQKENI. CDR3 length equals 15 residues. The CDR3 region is CASSPADRPPYEQYF. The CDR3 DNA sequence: TGTGCCAGCTCACCAGCGGACAGGCCCCCCTACGAGCAGTACTTC. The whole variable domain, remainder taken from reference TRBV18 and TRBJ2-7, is NAGVMQNPRHLVRRRGQEARLRCSPMKGHSHVYWYRQLPEEGLKFMVYLQKENIIDESGMPKERFSAEFPKEGPSILRIQQVVRGDSAAYFCASSPADRPPYEQYFGPGTRLTVT.

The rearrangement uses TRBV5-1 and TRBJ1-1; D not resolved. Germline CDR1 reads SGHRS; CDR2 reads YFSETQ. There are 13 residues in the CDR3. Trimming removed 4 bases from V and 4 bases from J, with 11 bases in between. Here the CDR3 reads CASSADIVTEAFF. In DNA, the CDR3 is TGCGCCAGCAGCGCCGATATCGTCACTGAAGCTTTCTTT.

The CDR3 region is CASSAQGGEQFF. In DNA form, the CDR3 reads TGTGCCAGCAGCGCACAGGGCGGTGAGCAGTTCTTC. The V call is TRBV9, the J call TRBJ2-1; perhaps TRBD1 as D (6 bases). From germline, CDR1 is SGDLS and CDR2 YYNGEE. The CDR3 runs 12 residues. Trimming pared 3 bases from V and 9 bases from J, leaving 10 bases between.

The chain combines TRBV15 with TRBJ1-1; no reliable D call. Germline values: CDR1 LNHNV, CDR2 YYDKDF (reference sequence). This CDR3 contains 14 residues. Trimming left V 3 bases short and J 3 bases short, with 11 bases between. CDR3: CATSRGLGYTEAFF. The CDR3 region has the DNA TGTGCCACCAGCAGGGGTTTAGGGTACACTGAAGCTTTCTTT.

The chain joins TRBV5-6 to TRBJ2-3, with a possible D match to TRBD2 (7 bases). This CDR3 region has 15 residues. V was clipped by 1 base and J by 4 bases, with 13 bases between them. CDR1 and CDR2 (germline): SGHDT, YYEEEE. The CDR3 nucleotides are TGTGCCAGCAGCTTGACGGGGGGCGGCGCAGATACGCAGTATTTT. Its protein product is CASSLTGGGADTQYF.

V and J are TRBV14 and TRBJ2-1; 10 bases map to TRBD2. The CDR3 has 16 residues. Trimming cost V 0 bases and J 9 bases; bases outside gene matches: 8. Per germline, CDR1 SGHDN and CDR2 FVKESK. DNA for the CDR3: TGTGCCAGCAGCCAAGAAAAGGGGGGACTAGCGCGTGAGCAGTTCTTC. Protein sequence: CASSQEKGGLAREQFF.

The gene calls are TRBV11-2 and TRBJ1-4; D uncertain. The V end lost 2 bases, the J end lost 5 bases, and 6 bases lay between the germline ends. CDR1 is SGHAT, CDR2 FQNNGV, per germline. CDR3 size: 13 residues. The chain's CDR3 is CASSLRANEKLFF. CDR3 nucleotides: TGTGCCAGCAGCTTAAGGGCAAATGAAAAACTGTTTTTT.

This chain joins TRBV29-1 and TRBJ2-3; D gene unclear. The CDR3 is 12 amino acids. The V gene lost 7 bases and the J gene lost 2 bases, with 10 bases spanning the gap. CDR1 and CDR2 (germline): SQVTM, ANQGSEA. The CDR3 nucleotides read TGCAGCGCTGCCCAGTACACAGATACGCAGTATTTT. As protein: CSAAQYTDTQYF.

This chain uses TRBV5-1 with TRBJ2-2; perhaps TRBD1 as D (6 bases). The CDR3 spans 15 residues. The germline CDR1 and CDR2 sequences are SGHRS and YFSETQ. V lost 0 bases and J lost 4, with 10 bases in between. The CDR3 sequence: CASSLVGGGTGELFF. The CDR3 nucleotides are TGCGCCAGCAGCTTGGTTGGGGGCGGCACCGGGGAGCTGTTTTTT.

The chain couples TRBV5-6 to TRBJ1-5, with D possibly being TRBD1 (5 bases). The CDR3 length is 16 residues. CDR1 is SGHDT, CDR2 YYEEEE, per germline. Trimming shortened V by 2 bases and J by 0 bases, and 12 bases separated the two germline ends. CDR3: CASSFTGETSNQPQHF. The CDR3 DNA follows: TGTGCCAGCAGCTTTACAGGAGAAACTAGCAATCAGCCCCAGCATTTT.

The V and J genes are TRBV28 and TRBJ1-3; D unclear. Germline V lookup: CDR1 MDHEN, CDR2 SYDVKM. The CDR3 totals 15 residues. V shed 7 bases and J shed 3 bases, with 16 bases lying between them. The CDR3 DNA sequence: TGTGCCAGCATCAACGGCCGGGGTGATGGAAACACCATATATTTT. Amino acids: CASINGRGDGNTIYF.

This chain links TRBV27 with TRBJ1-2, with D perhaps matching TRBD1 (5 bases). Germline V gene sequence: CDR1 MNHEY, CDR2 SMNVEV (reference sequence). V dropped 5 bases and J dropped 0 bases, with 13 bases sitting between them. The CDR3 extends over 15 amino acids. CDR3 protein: CASSPMGVANYGYTF. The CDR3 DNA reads TGTGCCAGCAGTCCAATGGGGGTAGCTAACTATGGCTACACCTTC.

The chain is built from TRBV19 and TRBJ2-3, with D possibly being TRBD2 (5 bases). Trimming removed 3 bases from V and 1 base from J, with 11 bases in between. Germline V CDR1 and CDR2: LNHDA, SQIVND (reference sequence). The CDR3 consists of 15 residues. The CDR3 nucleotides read TGTGCCAGTAGTATGACTATCGACCGCACAGATACGCAGTATTTT. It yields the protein CASSMTIDRTDTQYF.

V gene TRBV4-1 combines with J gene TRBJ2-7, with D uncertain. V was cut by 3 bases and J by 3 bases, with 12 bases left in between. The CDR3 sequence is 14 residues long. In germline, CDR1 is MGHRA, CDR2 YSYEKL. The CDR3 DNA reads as TGCGCCAGCAGCCACGACGGCACTAACTACGAGCAGTACTTC. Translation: CASSHDGTNYEQYF.

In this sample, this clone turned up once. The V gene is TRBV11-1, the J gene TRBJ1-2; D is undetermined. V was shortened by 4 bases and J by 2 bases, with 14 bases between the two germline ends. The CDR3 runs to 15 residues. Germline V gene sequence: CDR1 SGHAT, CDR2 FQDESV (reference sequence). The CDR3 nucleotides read TGTGCCAGCAGCTGGGAGTCAGGCAGCAACTATGGCTACACCTTC. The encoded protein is CASSWESGSNYGYTF.

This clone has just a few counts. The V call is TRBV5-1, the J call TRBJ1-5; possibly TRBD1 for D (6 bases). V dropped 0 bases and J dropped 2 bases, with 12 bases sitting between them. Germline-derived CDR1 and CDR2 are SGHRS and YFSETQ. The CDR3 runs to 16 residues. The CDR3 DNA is TGCGCCAGCAGCTTGGCCTCCCGACAGGGCAATCAGCCCCAGCATTTT. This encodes CASSLASRQGNQPQHF. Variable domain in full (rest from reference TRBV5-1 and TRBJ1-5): KAGVTQTPRYLIKTRGQQVTLSCSPISGHRSVSWYQQTPGQGLQFLFEYFSETQRNKGNFPGRFSGRQFSNSRSEMNVSTLELGDSALYLCASSLASRQGNQPQHFGDGTRLSIL.

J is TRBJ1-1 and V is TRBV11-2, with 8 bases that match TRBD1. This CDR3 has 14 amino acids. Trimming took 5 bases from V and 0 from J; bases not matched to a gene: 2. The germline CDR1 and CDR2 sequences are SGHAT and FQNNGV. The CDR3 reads CASSRQGMNTEAFF. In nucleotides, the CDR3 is TGTGCCAGCAGCCGACAGGGGATGAACACTGAAGCTTTCTTT. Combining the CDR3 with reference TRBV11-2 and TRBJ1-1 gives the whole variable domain EAGVAQSPRYKIIEKRQSVAFWCNPISGHATLYWYQQILGQGPKLLIQFQNNGVVDDSQLPKDRFSAERLKGVDSTLKIQPAKLEDSAVYLCASSRQGMNTEAFFGQGTRLTVV.

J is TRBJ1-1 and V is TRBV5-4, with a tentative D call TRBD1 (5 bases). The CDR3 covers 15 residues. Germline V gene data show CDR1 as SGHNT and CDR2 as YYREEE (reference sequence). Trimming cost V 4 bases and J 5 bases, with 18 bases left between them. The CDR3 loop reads CASSGPGPRGTEAFF. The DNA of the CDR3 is TGTGCCAGCAGCGGACCGGGACCCAGAGGAACTGAAGCTTTCTTT.

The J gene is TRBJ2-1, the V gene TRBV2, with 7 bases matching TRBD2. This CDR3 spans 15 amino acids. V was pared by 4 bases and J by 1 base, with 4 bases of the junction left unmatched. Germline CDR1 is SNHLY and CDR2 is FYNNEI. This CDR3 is CASSARAGSYNEQFF. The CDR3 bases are TGTGCCAGCAGTGCGCGAGCGGGGTCCTACAATGAGCAGTTCTTC.

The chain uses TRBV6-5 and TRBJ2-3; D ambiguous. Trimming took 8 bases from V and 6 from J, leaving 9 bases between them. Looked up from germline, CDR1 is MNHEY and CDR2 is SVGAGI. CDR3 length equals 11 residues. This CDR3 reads CASRYGDTQYF. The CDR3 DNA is TGTGCCAGCCGCTACGGTGATACGCAGTATTTT.

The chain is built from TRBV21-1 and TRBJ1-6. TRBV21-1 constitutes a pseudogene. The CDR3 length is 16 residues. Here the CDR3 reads CASSGGGHRANSPLHF. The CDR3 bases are TGTGCCAGCAGCGGGGGGGGGCATAGGGCAAATTCACCCCTCCACTTT.

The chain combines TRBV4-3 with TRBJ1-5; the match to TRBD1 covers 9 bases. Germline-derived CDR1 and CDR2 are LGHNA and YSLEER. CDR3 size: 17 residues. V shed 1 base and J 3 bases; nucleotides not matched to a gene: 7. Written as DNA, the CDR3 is TGCGCCAGCAGCCAAGGCTTCCGGGACAGGGACAATCAGCCCCAGCATTTT. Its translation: CASSQGFRDRDNQPQHF.

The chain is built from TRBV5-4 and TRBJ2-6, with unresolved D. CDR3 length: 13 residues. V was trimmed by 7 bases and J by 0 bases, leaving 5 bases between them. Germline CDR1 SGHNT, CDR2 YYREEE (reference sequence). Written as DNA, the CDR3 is TGTGCCAGCCAAGGCTCTGGGGCCAACGTCCTGACTTTC. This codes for CASQGSGANVLTF.

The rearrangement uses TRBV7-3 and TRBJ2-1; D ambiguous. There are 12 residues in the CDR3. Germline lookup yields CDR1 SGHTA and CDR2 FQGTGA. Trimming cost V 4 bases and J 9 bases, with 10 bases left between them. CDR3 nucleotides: TGTGCCAGCAGCTCCACCGGACGTGAGCAGTTCTTC. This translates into CASSSTGREQFF.

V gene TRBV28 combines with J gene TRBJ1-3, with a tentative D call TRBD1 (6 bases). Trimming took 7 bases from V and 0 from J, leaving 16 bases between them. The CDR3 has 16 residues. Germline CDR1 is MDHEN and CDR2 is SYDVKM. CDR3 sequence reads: CASNTLGGISGNTIYF. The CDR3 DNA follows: TGTGCCAGCAATACCCTAGGGGGGATCTCTGGAAACACCATATATTTT.

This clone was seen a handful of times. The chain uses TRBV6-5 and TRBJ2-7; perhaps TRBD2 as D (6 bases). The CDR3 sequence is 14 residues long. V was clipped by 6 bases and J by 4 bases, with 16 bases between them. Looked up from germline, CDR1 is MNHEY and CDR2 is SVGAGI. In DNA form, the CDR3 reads TGTGCCAGCAGGAACGTGGGGGGTGGGTACGAGCAGTACTTC. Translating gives CASRNVGGGYEQYF.